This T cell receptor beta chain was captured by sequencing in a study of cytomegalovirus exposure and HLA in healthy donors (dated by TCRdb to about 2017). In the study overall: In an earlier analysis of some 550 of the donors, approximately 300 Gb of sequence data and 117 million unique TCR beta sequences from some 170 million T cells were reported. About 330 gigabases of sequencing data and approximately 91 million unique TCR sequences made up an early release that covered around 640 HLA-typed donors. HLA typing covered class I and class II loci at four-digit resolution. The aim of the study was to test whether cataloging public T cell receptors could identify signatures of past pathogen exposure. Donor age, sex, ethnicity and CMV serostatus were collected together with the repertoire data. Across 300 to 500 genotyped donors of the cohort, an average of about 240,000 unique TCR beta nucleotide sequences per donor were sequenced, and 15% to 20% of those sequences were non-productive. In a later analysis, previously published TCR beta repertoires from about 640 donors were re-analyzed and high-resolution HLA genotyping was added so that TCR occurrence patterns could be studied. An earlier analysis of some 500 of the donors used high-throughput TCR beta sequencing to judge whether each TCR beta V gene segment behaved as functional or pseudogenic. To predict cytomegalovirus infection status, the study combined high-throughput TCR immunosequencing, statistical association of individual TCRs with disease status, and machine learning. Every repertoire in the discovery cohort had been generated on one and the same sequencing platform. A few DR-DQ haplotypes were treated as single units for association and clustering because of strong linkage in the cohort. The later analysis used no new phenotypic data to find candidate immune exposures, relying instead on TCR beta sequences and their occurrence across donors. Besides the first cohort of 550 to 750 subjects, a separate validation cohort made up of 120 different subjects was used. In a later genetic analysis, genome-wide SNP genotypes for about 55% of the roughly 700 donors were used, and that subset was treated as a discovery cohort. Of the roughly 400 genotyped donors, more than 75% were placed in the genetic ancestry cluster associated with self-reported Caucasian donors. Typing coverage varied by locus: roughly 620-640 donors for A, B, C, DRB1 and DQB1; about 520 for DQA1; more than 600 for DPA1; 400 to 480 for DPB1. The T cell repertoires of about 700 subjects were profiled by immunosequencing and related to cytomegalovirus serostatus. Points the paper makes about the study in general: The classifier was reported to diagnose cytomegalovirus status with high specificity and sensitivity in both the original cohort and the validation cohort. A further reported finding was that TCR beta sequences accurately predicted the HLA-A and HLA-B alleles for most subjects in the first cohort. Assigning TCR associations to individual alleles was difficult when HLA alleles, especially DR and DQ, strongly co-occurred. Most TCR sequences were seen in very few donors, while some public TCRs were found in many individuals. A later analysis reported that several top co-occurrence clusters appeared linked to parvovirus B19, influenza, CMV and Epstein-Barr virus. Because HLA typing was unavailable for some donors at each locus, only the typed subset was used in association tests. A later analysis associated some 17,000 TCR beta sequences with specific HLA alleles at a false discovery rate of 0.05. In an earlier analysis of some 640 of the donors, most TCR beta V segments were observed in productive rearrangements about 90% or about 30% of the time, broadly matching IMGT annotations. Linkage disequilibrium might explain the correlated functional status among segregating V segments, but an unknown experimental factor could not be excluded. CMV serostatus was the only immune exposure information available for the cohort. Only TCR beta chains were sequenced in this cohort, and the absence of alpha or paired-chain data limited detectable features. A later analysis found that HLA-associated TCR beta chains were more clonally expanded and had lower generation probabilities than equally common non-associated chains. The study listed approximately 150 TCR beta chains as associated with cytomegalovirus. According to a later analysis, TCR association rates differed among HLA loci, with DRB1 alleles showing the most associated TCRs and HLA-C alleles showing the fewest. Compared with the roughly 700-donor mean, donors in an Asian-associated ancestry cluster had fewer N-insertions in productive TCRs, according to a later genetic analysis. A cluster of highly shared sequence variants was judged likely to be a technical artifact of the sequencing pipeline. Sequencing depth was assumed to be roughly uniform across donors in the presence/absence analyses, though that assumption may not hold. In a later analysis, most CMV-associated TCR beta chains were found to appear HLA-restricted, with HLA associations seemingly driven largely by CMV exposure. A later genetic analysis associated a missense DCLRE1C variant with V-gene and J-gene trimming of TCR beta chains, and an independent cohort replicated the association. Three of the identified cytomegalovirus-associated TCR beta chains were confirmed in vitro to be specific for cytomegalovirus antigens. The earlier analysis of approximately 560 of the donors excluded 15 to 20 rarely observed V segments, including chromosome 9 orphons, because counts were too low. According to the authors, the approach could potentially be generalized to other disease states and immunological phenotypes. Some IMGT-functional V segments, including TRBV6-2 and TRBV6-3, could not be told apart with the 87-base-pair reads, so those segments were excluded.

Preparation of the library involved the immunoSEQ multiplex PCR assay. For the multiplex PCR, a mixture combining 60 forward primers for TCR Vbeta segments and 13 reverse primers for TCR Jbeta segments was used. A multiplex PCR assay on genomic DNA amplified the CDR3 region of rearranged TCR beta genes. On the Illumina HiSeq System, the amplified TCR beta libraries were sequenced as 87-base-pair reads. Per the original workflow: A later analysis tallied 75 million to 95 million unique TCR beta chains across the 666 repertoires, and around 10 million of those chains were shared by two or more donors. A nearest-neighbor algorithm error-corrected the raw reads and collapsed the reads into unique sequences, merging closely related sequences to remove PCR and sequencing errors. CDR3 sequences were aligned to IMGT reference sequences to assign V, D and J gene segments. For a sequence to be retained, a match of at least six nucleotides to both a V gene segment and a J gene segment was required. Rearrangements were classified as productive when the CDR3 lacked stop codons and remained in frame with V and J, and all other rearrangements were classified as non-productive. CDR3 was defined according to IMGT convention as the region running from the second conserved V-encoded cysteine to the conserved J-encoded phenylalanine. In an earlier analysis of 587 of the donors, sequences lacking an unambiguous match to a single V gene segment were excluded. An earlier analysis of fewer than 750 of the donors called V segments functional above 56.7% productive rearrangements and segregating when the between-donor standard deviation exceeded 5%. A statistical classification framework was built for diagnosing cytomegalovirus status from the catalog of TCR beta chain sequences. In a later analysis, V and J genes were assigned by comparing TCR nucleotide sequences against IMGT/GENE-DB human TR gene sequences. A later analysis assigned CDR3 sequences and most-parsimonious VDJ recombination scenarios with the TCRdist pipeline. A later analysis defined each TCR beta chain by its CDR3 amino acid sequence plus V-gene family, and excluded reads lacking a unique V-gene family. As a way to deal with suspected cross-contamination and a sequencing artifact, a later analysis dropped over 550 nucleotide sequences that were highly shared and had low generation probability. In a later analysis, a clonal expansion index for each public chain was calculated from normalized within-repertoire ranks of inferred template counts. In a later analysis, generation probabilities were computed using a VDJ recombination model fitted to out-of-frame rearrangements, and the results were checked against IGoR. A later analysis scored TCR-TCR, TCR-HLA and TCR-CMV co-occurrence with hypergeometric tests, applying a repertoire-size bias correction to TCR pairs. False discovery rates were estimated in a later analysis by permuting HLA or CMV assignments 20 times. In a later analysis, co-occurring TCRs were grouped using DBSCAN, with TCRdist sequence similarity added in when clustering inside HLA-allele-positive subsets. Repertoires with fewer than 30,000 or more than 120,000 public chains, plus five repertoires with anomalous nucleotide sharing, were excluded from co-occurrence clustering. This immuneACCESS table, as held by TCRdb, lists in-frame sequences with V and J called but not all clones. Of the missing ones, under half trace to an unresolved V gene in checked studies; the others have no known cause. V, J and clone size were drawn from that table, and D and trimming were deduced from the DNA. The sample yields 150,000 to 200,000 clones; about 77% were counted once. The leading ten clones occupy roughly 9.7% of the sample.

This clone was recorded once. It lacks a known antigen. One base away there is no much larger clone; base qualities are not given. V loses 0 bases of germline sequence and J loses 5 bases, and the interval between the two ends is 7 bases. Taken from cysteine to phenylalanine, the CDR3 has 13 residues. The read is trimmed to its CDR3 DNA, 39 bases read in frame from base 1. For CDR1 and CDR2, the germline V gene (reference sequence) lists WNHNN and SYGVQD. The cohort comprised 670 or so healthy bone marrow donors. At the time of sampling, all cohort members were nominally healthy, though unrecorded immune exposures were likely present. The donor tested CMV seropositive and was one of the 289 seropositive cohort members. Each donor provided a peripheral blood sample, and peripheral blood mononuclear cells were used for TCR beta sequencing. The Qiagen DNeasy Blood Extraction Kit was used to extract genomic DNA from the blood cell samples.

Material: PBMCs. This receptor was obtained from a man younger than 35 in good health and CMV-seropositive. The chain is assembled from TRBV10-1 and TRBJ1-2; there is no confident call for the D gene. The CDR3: CASSESEQYGYTF. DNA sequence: TGCGCCAGCAGTGAGTCCGAGCAATATGGCTACACCTTC.